This TCR beta chain comes out of a study of blood T cell repertoires in COVID-19. Across the study: T cells, B-cell-depleted T cells, or PBMCs supplied cDNA or gDNA.

Germline V gives CDR1 LNHNV, CDR2 YYDKDF (reference sequence). J was trimmed by 10 bases and V by 3 bases; bases with no gene match: 7. The CDR3 runs 14 residues. Sequencing was performed with immunoSEQ multiplex PCR; in TCRdb, only in-frame clones are kept and a portion is missing. The sample includes some 170,000 clones, 82% of them seen just once. The rearrangement uses TRBV15 and TRBJ2-3; TRBD1 matches 10 bases. This receptor was identified in a woman in her 70s with acute or convalescent COVID-19. Sequencing was done on a sample of peripheral blood. CDR3 loop: CATSRTGGLYSQYF. The CDR3 DNA is TGTGCCACCAGCAGGACAGGGGGCTTGTATTCGCAGTATTTT.